The T cell receptor (beta chain) under discussion was sequenced for a study of response to subunit inactivated influenza vaccine (dated by TCRdb to the late 2010s). In terms of the full investigation: To follow how T cells responded to a trivalent subunit inactivated influenza vaccine, the researchers relied on deep quantitative profiling of the T cell receptor repertoire. Study-wide findings and limitations: The authors proposed that each seasonal influenza vaccination may bring in only a limited number of new T cells.

Note on this clonotype: Its antigen has not been determined. One base away there is no much larger clone; base qualities are not given.

The time point label corresponds to: more than 35 days after influenza vaccine administration. According to the germline V gene, CDR1 reads SGHAT and CDR2 reads FQNNGV. Unmatched junction bases come to 16, with V trimmed by 5 bases and J by 7 bases. The CDR3 measures 17 amino acids from cysteine to phenylalanine. The DNA shown is the 51-base CDR3, in frame from base 1. Preparation of the library involved RT-PCR. The sequencer was an Illumina HiSeq 2500. The raw public reads went through TCRdb reprocessing: fastp at Q25, MiXCR clone calling, in-frame beta chains kept. CDR3 protein duplicates are merged, each entry listing the most common genes and DNA. In all, the sample holds under 500,000 distinct CDR3 sequences, and 10% to 11% of those were seen once. Less than 15% of the sample is in the top ten clones.

This receptor was obtained from a man aged 45-65 years who received an inactivated influenza vaccine. Donor details come from another sample of the same person, matched by shared clones. Sequenced material: PBMCs from blood, taken roughly 48 days after vaccination. The chain links TRBV11-2 with TRBJ2-2; 7 nucleotides in the junction match TRBD2. The nucleotide sequence reads TGTGCCAGCAGCAAAACTCGGCGGGAGATGTTTGGCGGGGAGCTGTTTTTT. The encoded protein is CASSKTRREMFGGELFF. Extended through the reference TRBV11-2 and TRBJ2-2 proteins, this CDR3 yields the full variable domain: EAGVAQSPRYKIIEKRQSVAFWCNPISGHATLYWYQQILGQGPKLLIQFQNNGVVDDSQLPKDRFSAERLKGVDSTLKIQPAKLEDSAVYLCASSKTRREMFGGELFFGEGSRLTVL.